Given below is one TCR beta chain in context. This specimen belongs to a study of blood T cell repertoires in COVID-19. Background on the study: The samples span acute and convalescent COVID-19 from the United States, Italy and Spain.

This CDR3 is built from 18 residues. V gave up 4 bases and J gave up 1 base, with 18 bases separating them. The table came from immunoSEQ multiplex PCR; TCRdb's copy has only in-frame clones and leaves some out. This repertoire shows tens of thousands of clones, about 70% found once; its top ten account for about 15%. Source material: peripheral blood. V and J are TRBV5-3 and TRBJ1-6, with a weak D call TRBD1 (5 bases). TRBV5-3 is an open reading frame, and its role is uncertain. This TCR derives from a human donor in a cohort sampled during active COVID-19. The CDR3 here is CARSLTRDRLSYNSPLHF. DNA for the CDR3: TGTGCCAGAAGCCTGACCAGGGATAGACTGTCCTATAATTCACCCCTCCACTTT.